This T cell receptor beta chain is drawn from a study of neurological immune-mediated disorders. This clonotype was seen repeatedly, ten times or more. Each CDR3 protein gets one entry after TCRdb re-called the 5' RACE reads with MiXCR. Among tens of thousands of distinct CDR3 sequences listed, about 2.5% were seen once. The CDR3 spans 13 residues. Germline assignment: CDR1 MNHEY and CDR2 SVGEGT. V shed 5 bases and J shed 5 bases, with 10 bases lying between them. The gene calls are TRBV6-2 or TRBV6-3 and TRBJ1-5, with no clear D. The source is a man over 45 with multiple sclerosis. Sequenced: PBMCs. Here the CDR3 reads CASSPLSDQPQHF. For the CDR3, the DNA is TGTGCCAGCAGTCCCCTTTCTGATCAGCCCCAGCATTTT.